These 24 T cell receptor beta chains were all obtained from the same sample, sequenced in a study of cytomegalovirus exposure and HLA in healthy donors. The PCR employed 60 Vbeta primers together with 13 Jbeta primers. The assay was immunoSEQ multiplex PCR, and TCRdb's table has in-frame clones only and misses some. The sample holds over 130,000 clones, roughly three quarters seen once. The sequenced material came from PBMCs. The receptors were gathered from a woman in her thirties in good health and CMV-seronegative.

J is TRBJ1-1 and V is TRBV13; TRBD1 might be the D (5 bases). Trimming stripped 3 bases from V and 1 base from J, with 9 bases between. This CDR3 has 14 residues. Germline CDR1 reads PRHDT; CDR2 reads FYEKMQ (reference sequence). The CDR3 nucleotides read TGTGCCAGCAGCTTGGCAGGGAAGAACACTGAAGCTTTCTTT. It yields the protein CASSLAGKNTEAFF.

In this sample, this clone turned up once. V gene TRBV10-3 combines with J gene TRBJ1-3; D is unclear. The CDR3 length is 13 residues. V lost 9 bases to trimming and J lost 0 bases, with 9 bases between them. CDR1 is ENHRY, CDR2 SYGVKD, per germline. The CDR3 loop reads CAIRSSSGNTIYF. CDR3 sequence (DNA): TGTGCCATACGCAGTTCCTCTGGAAACACCATATATTTT.

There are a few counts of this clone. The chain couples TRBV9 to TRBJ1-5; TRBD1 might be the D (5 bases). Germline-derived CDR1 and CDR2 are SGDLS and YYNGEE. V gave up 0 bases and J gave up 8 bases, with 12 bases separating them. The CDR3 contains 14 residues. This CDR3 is CASSVGAGQEPQHF. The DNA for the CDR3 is TGTGCCAGCAGCGTAGGAGCAGGGCAGGAGCCCCAGCATTTT.

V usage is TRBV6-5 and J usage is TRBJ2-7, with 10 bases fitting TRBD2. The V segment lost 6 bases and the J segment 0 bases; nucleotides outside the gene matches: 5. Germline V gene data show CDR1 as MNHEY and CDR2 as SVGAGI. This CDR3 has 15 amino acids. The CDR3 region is CASSLLAGASYEQYV. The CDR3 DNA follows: TGTGCCAGCAGCCTCCTAGCGGGGGCCTCCTACGAGCAGTACGTC.

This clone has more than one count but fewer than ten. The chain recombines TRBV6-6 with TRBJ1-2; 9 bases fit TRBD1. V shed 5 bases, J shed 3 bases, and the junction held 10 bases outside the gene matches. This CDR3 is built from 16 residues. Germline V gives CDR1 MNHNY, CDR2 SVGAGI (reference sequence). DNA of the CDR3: TGTGCCAGCAGTCAAACCCGACAGGGGGTTGACTATGGCTACACCTTC. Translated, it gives CASSQTRQGVDYGYTF.

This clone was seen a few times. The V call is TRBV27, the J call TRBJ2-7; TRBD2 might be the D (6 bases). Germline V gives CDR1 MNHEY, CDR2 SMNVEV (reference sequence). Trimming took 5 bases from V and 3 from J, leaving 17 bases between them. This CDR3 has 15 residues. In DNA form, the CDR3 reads TGTGCCAGCAGTCCTCTATTTCAGACTAGCTACGAGCAGTACTTC. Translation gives CASSPLFQTSYEQYF.

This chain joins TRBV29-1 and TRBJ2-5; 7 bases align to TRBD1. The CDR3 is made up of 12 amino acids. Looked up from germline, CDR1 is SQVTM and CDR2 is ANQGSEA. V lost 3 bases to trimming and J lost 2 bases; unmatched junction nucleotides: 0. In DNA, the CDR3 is TGCAGCGTTGAGGGACAGCAAGAGACCCAGTACTTC. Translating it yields CSVEGQQETQYF. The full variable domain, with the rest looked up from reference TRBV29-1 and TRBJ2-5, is SAVISQKPSRDICQRGTSLTIQCQVDSQVTMMFWYRQQPGQSLTLIATANQGSEATYESGFVIDKFPISRPNLTFSTLTVSNMSPEDSSIYLCSVEGQQETQYFGPGTRLLVL.

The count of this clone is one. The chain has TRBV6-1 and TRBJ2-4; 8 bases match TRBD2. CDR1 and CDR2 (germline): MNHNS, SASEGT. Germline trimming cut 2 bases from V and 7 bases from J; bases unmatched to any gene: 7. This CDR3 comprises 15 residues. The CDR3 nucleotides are TGTGCCAGCAGTGAAAACCCGCGGGGGGATAACATTCAGTACTTC. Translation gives CASSENPRGDNIQYF.

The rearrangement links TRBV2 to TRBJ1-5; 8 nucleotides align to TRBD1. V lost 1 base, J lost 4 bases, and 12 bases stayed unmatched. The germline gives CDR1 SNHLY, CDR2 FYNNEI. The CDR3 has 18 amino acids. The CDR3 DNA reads TGTGCCAGCAGTGAAGAGTCTCAGGGGGCGTTAGCAAATCAGCCCCAGCATTTT. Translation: CASSEESQGALANQPQHF. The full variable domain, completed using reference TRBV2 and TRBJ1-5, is EPEVTQTPSHQVTQMGQEVILRCVPISNHLYFYWYRQILGQKVEFLVSFYNNEISEKSEIFDDQFSVERPDGSNFTLKIRSTKLEDSAMYFCASSEESQGALANQPQHFGDGTRLSIL.

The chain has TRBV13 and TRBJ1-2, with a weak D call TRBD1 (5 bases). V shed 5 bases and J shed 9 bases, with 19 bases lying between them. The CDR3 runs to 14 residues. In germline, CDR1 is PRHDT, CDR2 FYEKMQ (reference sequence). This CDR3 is CASSQGGGGDSYTF. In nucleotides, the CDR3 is TGTGCCAGCAGCCAGGGAGGTGGCGGGGATAGCTACACCTTC.

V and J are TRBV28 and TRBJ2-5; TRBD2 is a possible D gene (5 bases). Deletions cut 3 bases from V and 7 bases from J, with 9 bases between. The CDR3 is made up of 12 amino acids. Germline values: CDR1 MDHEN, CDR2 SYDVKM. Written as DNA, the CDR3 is TGTGCCAGCAGTTTGCCCCGGGGGACCCAGTACTTC. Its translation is CASSLPRGTQYF. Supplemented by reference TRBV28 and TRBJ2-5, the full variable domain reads DVKVTQSSRYLVKRTGEKVFLECVQDMDHENMFWYRQDPGLGLRLIYFSYDVKMKEKGDIPEGYSVSREKKERFSLILESASTNQTSMYLCASSLPRGTQYFGPGTRLLVL.

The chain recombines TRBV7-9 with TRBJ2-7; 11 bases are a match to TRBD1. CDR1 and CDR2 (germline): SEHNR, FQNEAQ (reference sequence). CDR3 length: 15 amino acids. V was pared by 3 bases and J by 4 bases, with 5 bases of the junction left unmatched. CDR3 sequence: CASSFSGTGGYEQYF. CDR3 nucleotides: TGTGCCAGCAGCTTTTCCGGGACAGGGGGATACGAGCAGTACTTC.

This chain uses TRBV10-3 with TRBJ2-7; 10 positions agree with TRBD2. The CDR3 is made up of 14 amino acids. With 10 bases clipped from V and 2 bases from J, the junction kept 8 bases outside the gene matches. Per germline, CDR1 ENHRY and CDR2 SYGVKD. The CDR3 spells CATEPSGGPYEQYF. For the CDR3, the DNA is TGTGCCACTGAACCTAGCGGGGGACCCTACGAGCAGTACTTC.

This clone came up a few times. The CDR3 sequence is CASSPGTGLETQYF. The CDR3 DNA is TGTGCCAGCAGCCCAGGGACAGGGTTGGAGACCCAGTACTTC. V is TRBV5-5 and J is TRBJ2-5, with TRBD1 identical over 9 bases. In germline, CDR1 is SGHKS, CDR2 YYEKEE (reference sequence). The CDR3 is 14 residues long. V lost 4 bases to trimming and J lost 5 bases; unmatched junction nucleotides: 6.

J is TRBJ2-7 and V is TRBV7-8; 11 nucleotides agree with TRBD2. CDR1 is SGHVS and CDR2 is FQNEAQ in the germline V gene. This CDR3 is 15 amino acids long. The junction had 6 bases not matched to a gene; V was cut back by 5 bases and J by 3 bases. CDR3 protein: CASSPSSGRGYEQYF. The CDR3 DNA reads TGTGCCAGCAGCCCGAGTAGCGGGAGGGGCTACGAGCAGTACTTC.

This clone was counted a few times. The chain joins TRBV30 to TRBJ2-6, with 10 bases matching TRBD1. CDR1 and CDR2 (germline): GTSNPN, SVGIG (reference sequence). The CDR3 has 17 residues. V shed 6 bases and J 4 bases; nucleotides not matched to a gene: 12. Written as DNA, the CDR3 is TGTGCCTGCCCCCGGGACAGGGGCCCGGGGGGGGCCAACGTCCTGACTTTC. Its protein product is CACPRDRGPGGANVLTF.

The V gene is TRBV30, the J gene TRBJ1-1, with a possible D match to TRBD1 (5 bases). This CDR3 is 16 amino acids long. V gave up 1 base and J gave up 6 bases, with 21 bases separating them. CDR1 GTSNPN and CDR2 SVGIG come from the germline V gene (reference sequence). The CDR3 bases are TGTGCCTGGAGTGGACAGTCTTTGGGTTTTGACCCTGAAGCTTTCTTT. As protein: CAWSGQSLGFDPEAFF.

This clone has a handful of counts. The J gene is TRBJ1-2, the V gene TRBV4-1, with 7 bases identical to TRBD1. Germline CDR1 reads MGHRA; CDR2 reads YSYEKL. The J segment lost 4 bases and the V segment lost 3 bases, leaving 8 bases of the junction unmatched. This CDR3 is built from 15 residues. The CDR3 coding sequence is TGCGCCAGCAGCCAGGCCCCCCCAGGGGGCTATGGCTACACCTTC. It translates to CASSQAPPGGYGYTF.

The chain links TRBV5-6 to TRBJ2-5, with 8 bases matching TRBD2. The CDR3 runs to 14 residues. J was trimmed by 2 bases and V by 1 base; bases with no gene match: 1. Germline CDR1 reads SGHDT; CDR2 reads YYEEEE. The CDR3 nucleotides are TGTGCCAGCAGCTTGCGGGGGGGGCAAGAGACCCAGTACTTC. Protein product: CASSLRGGQETQYF. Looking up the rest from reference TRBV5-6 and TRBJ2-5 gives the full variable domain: DAGVTQSPTHLIKTRGQQVTLRCSPKSGHDTVSWYQQALGQGPQFIFQYYEEEERQRGNFPDRFSGHQFPNYSSELNVNALLLGDSALYLCASSLRGGQETQYFGPGTRLLVL.

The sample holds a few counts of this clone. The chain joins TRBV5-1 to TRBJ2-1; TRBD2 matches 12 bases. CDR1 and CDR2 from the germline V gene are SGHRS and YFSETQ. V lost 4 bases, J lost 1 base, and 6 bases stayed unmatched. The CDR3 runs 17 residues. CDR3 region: CASSPGLAGRSYNEQFF. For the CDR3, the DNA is TGCGCCAGCAGCCCCGGACTAGCGGGAAGATCCTACAATGAGCAGTTCTTC. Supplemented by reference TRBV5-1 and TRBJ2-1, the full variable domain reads KAGVTQTPRYLIKTRGQQVTLSCSPISGHRSVSWYQQTPGQGLQFLFEYFSETQRNKGNFPGRFSGRQFSNSRSEMNVSTLELGDSALYLCASSPGLAGRSYNEQFFGPGTRLTVL.

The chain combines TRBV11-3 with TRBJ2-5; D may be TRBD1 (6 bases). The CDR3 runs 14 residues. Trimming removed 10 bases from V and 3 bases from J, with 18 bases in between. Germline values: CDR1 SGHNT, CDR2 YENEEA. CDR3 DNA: TGTGCCATGATGAGGGACATGAGGAAAGAGACCCAGTACTTC. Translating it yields CAMMRDMRKETQYF.

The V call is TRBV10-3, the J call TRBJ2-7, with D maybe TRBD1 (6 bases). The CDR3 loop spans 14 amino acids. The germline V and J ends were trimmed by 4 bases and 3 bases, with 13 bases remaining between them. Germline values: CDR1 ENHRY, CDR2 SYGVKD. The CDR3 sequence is CAISGPGDGYEQYF. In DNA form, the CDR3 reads TGTGCCATCAGTGGTCCAGGGGACGGCTACGAGCAGTACTTC.

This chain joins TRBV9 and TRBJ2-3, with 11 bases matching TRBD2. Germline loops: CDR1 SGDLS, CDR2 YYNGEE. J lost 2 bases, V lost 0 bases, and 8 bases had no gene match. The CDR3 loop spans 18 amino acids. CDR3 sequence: CASSVAPTSGGFTDTQYF. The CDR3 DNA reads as TGTGCCAGCAGCGTAGCTCCCACTAGCGGGGGTTTCACAGATACGCAGTATTTT. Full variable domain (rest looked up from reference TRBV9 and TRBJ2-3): DSGVTQTPKHLITATGQRVTLRCSPRSGDLSVYWYQQSLDQGLQFLIQYYNGEERAKGNILERFSAQQFPDLHSELNLSSLELGDSALYFCASSVAPTSGGFTDTQYFGPGTRLTVL.

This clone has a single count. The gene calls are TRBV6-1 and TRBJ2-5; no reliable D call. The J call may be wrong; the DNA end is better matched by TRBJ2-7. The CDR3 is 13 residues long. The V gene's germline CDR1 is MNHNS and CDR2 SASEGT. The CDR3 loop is CASRLSPDYEQYF. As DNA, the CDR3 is TGTGCCAGCAGGCTCTCCCCTGACTACGAGCAGTACTTC.